This TCR beta chain was observed in a study of blood T cell repertoires in COVID-19. On the study more broadly: Both acute and convalescent COVID-19 samples were obtained from the United States, Italy and Spain. T cells, B-cell-depleted T cells, or PBMCs provided the cDNA or gDNA that served as material.

This clone was seen only a few times. TCRdb's table, derived via immunoSEQ multiplex PCR, lists solely in-frame clones and lacks some. Here the sample spans around 170,000 clones, over 80% being singletons. Recruited during active infection, patients (from Seattle) were subsequently followed longitudinally. Sequenced sample: peripheral blood. The source is a woman aged 70-85 years with COVID-19, enrolled during active disease.

The CDR3 DNA follows: TGTGCCAGCCGGAACCCCGGGGGCACCGGGGAGCTGTTTTTT. It yields the protein CASRNPGGTGELFF. This chain connects TRBV19 to TRBJ2-2, with D perhaps matching TRBD2 (6 bases). This CDR3 is built from 14 residues. Between the trimmed V and J ends, which lost 9 bases and 4 bases, there was a span of 15 bases. Germline CDR1 LNHDA, CDR2 SQIVND (reference sequence).